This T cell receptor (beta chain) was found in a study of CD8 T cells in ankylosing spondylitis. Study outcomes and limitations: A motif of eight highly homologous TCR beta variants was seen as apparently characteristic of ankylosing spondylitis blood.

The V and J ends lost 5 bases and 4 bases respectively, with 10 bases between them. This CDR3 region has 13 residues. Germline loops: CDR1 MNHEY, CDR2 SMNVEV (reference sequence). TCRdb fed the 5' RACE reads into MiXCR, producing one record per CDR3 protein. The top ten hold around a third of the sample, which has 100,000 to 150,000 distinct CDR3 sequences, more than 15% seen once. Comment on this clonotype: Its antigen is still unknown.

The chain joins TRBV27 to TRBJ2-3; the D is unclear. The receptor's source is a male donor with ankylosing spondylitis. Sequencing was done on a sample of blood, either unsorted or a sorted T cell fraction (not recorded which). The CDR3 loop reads CASSPQDPDTQYF. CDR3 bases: TGTGCCAGCAGTCCCCAGGATCCAGATACGCAGTATTTT.